The present entry profiles one T cell receptor (beta chain) with its context. Its antigen target is currently unknown. Base qualities are missing; no much larger clone stands one base away. Library preparation was by the immunoSEQ multiplex PCR assay. The source is immuneACCESS, and TCRdb retained only in-frame sequences with V and J called. Part of the clones is not carried over; for the studies checked, unresolved V genes explain less than half of this, and the remainder is unexplained. The table for this sample lists under 25,000 clones; roughly 87% of them were counted only once. Roughly 8% of the sample belongs to the ten largest clones. This specimen belongs to a study of T cell changes during pregnancy in multiple sclerosis (dated by TCRdb to the late 2010s). Background on the whole study: Changes in the T cell repertoire over the course of pregnancy were examined in this study in women with multiple sclerosis.

For CDR1 and CDR2, the germline V gene lists MRHNA and SNTAGT. The CDR3 starts with the cysteine, ends with the phenylalanine, and has 15 residues. Just the 45-base CDR3 DNA is kept, in frame starting at base 1. Trimming accounts for 4 bases at V and 3 bases at J, while the number of junction bases matched to no gene is 8. The V and J segments used are TRBV6-4 and TRBJ2-7; TRBD2 fits 8 bases in the junction. The clonotype comes from a female donor with multiple sclerosis, enrolled in a pregnancy study. The sequencing used CD8+ T cells from peripheral blood mononuclear cells, collected after pregnancy. At the DNA level, the sequence is TGTGCCAGCAGTGCCCGGTCGAGCGGGAGCTACGAGCAGTACTTC. Its coded protein is CASSARSSGSYEQYF.